This entry features one TCR beta chain sequence. This CDR3 spans 15 amino acids. Germline values: CDR1 SQVTM, CDR2 ANQGSEA. Trimming removed 1 base from V and 6 bases from J, with 15 bases in between. This record belongs to a study of T cells of healthy individuals. TCRdb re-derived calls from the 5' RACE reads in MiXCR, one entry per CDR3 protein. The data hold 85,000 to 100,000 distinct CDR3 sequences, with around 17% observed a single time. This clonotype was sampled from a human donor in good health. The genes are TRBV29-1 and TRBJ2-2; TRBD1 might be the D (5 bases). The CDR3 nucleotides are TGCAGCGTTGAAGGTACAGGAGAACACCCCGGGGAGCTGTTTTTT. Its translation: CSVEGTGEHPGELFF.